Listed below are T cell receptor beta chains from one sample, sequenced in a study of tumor-infiltrating lymphocytes in localized non-small cell lung cancer. Sequencing was performed with immunoSEQ multiplex PCR; in TCRdb, only in-frame clones are kept and a portion is missing. The sample includes some 10,000 clones, 60% of them seen just once. Sequencing input: uninvolved lung tissue not adjacent to the tumor. These receptors all come from a human donor with non-small cell lung cancer. The CDR3 runs from the conserved cysteine through the conserved F or W. A D gene is named only where the DNA matches it firmly. Size tells how often a clone was seen (once, few, many) or the class of an expanded clone, and some rows leave it out.

TRBD1	TRBV15	NA	TRBJ1-5	TGTGCCACCAGCTCATGGACAGGGGGGGTCGATCGGCCCCAGCATTTT	CATSSWTGGVDRPQHF
NA	TRBV28	NA	TRBJ2-7	TGTGCCAGCACCGCGGGGGACAGCAGCTCCTACGAGCAGTACTTC	CASTAGDSSSYEQYF
NA	TRBV28	few	TRBJ1-2	TGTGCCAGCAGTTGGCTTGACTATGGCTACACCTTC	CASSWLDYGYTF
TRBD2	TRBV4-1	NA	TRBJ2-3	TGCGCCAGCAGCCACCCTAGCGGGGGGGCTGGAGATACGCAGTATTTT	CASSHPSGGAGDTQYF
NA	TRBV4-3	few	TRBJ2-7	TGCGCCAGCAGCCAAGATAGGAACATTGCCTACGAGCAGTACTTC	CASSQDRNIAYEQYF
NA	TRBV9	once	TRBJ2-6	TGTGCCAGCAGCGTAACCTTGGGGGCCAACGTCCTGACTTTC	CASSVTLGANVLTF
TRBD1	TRBV27	NA	TRBJ1-1	TGTGCCAGCAACGGACAGGGGGTGAACACTGAAGCTTTCTTT	CASNGQGVNTEAFF
NA	TRBV4-2	NA	TRBJ2-2	TGTGCCAGCAGCCAAGATTGGGGGGGCCAGAACACCGGGGAGCTGTTTTTT	CASSQDWGGQNTGELFF
TRBD2	TRBV7-3	few	TRBJ2-7	TGTGCCAGCAGCCCAGCGGGGGGGCCGACCTACGAGCAGTACTTC	CASSPAGGPTYEQYF
TRBD1	TRBV6-6	NA	TRBJ2-4	TGTGCCAGCAGCCCGACAGGGGGCGTGATAAACATTCAGTACTTC	CASSPTGGVINIQYF
NA	TRBV6-5	once	TRBJ1-5	TGTGCCAGCAGTTTTCGTAGGGACCAGCCCCAGCATTTT	CASSFRRDQPQHF
TRBD1	TRBV11-2	few	TRBJ2-7	TGTGCCAGCAGGGCCTGGACACAGGGGTCTTACGAGCAGTACTTC	CASRAWTQGSYEQYF
NA	TRBV6-8	NA	TRBJ1-6	TGTGCCAGCAGCTCCACCGACAGGCAGCCTTATTCACCCCTCCACTTT	CASSSTDRQPYSPLHF
NA	TRBV27	few	TRBJ2-1	TGTGCCAGCAGTTTATCCCCTATAAATGAGCAGTTCTTC	CASSLSPINEQFF
TRBD1	TRBV19	NA	TRBJ1-5	TGTGCCAGTAGTATCCCAACAGGGGGTGTGGGCAATCAGCCCCAGCATTTT	CASSIPTGGVGNQPQHF
NA	TRBV19	few	TRBJ1-1	TGTGCCAGTTCGGGGCGCGGAGCTTTCTTT	CASSGRGAFF
TRBD1	TRBV7-7	NA	TRBJ2-7	TGTGCTAGCAGCTTAGCCCCCCGGGACAGGGTGTACGAGCAGTACTTC	CASSLAPRDRVYEQYF
NA	TRBV19	medium-sized	TRBJ2-5	TGTGCCAGCCAGTCGGGGGAGACCCAGTACTTC	CASQSGETQYF
NA	TRBV11-3	NA	TRBJ2-3	TGTGCCAGCAGCTCCGCAGGCACAGATACGCAGTATTTT	CASSSAGTDTQYF
TRBD2	TRBV7-8	NA	TRBJ2-7	TGTGCCAGCAGTAGAGTCGGCGGGGGCTACGAGCAGTACTTC	CASSRVGGGYEQYF
TRBD1	TRBV6-5	NA	TRBJ2-3	TGTGCCAGCAGTTACTCTGCAGGGGGCGCGGATACGCAGTATTTT	CASSYSAGGADTQYF
NA	TRBV29-1	NA	TRBJ2-5	TGCAGCGTTGCATGGGGGCGTCAGGAGACCCAGTACTTC	CSVAWGRQETQYF
NA	TRBV7-2	NA	TRBJ2-7	TGTGCCAGCAGCTCTCGGGGGCCCTACGAGCAGTACTTC	CASSSRGPYEQYF
TRBD1	TRBV5-1	NA	TRBJ2-7	TGCGCCAGCAGCACCGGACAGGCAGCCTCCTACGAGCAGTACTTC	CASSTGQAASYEQYF
TRBD1	TRBV5-5	few	TRBJ1-2	TGTGCCAGCAGCTTAGACCCGGACAGGAACGAGGATGGCTACACCTTC	CASSLDPDRNEDGYTF
NA	TRBV7-3	NA	TRBJ2-1	TGTGCCAGCAGCTTACGTCAGGGTACCTACAATGAGCAGTTCTTC	CASSLRQGTYNEQFF
NA	TRBV7-3	NA	TRBJ2-2	TGTGCCAGCAGCTTAACAGATCTAGCTACCGGGGAGCTGTTTTTT	CASSLTDLATGELFF
NA	TRBV7-9	NA	TRBJ2-7	TGTGCCAGCAGCTTAGGAGGGTACCACGAGCAGTACTTC	CASSLGGYHEQYF
NA	TRBV9	few	TRBJ1-1	TGTGCCAGCAGCGTGTCCCGTTCCTCTGAAGCTTTCTTT	CASSVSRSSEAFF
NA	TRBV6-1	medium-sized	TRBJ1-1	TGTGCCAGCAGTTATGCAGGACTTGAAGCTTTCTTT	CASSYAGLEAFF
NA	TRBV5-1	few	TRBJ2-1	TGCGCCAGCAGCTTGGGCAGGGGAAGAGGGGATGAGCAGTTCTTC	CASSLGRGRGDEQFF
TRBD2	TRBV7-3	NA	TRBJ2-1	TGTGCCAGCAGCTTAACACTAGCGGCCTACGGGGAGCAGTTCTTC	CASSLTLAAYGEQFF
NA	TRBV27	NA	TRBJ2-7	TGTGCCAGCAGTTTTAGGGAAACCTACGAGCAGTACTTC	CASSFRETYEQYF
NA	TRBV2	few	TRBJ2-7	TGTGCCAGCAGTGAAGATCGGGGTACCCACGAGCAGTACTTC	CASSEDRGTHEQYF
TRBD1	TRBV4-3	NA	TRBJ2-2	TGCGCCAGCAGCCGGGGGACAGGGACTACGAACACCGGGGAGCTGTTTTTT	CASSRGTGTTNTGELFF
NA	TRBV14	NA	TRBJ1-5	TGTGCCAGCAGCCAAGGCAGTAATAGCAATCAGCCCCAGCACTTT	CASSQGSNSNQPQHF
NA	TRBV2	NA	TRBJ1-1	TGTGCCAGCAGTGTGGCAGGGGTTCTTTACACTGAAGCTTTCTTT	CASSVAGVLYTEAFF
NA	TRBV27	once	TRBJ2-7	TGTGCCAGCAGTTTATCGCCAATCCTAGACCTTCGGGAGCAGTACTTC	CASSLSPILDLREQYF
NA	TRBV11-2	NA	TRBJ1-2	TGTGCCAGCAGCTCTACACAGGGTTTAGTGGGCTACACCTTC	CASSSTQGLVGYTF
NA	TRBV7-3	NA	TRBJ1-2	TGTGCCAGCAGCCTCACAGGAACGGGGGGTATGGGTGGCTACACCTTC	CASSLTGTGGMGGYTF
NA	TRBV7-9	NA	TRBJ1-5	TGTGCCAGCAGCCCTTCAGCGGGGGGGATTAATCAGCCCCAGCATTTT	CASSPSAGGINQPQHF
NA	TRBV7-8	NA	TRBJ2-6	TGTGCCAGCAGCTTAGAGGAGGCTGGGGCCAACGTCCTGACTTTC	CASSLEEAGANVLTF
NA	TRBV11-2	NA	TRBJ2-1	TGTGCCAGCAGCTTAGGTCCTTCAGGTAATGAGCAGTTCTTC	CASSLGPSGNEQFF
NA	TRBV6-5	NA	TRBJ2-7	TGTGCCAGCAGTGACTTGTGGACGGAACTCTACGAGCAGTACTTC	CASSDLWTELYEQYF
TRBD1	TRBV11-2	NA	TRBJ2-7	TGTGCCAGCAGCCTGGACAGGGGGGTCCAGTACTTC	CASSLDRGVQYF
TRBD1	TRBV15	NA	TRBJ1-5	TGTGCCACCAACCGGAGTGGGCAGGGGGGTCAGCCCCAGCATTTT	CATNRSGQGGQPQHF
NA	TRBV5-1	few	TRBJ2-1	TGCGCCAGCAGCCCCTCCAGCTCCTACAATGAGCAGTTCTTC	CASSPSSSYNEQFF
NA	TRBV9	NA	TRBJ2-5	TGTGCCAGCAGCGCCGGGTTCTCAGTCCAAGAGACCCAGTACTTC	CASSAGFSVQETQYF